The clone carrying this T cell receptor beta chain was detected ten times or more. The antigen is not known. The TCR library protocol attached unique molecular identifiers to the individual cDNA molecules. TCRdb fed the 5' RACE reads into MiXCR, producing one record per CDR3 protein. This table has 100,000 to 150,000 distinct CDR3 sequences, about 15% appearing once. This sample stems from a study of early T cells in non-severe SARS-CoV-2 infection. Looking at the study overall: Bulk RNA from unsorted whole blood was sequenced; chains were unpaired. Study-wide points: Anti-spike CD8 responses were favored by VDJdb matching, which missed private and CD4 specificities.

The CDR3 consists of 12 residues. V was clipped by 6 bases and J by 6 bases, with 13 bases between them. Germline lookup yields CDR1 DFQATT and CDR2 SNEGSKA (reference sequence). This TCR came from an adult who was a healthcare worker with PCR-confirmed SARS-CoV-2 infection or an uninfected control (not recorded which). The source material was whole blood. The genes are TRBV20-1 and TRBJ2-3, with TRBD2 as a possible D gene (5 bases). The CDR3 DNA reads as TGCAGTGCCCGGGGAGCTGGCGATACGCAGTATTTT. This translates into CSARGAGDTQYF.